These 32 T cell receptor beta chains share one sample of origin, sequenced in a study of T-cell reconstitution after alpha-beta-depleted transplantation in children. A TCRbeta library incorporating unique molecular identifiers was prepared. A single record per CDR3 protein comes from TCRdb applying MiXCR to the PCR reads. The table has some 600,000 distinct CDR3 sequences, roughly 13% seen once. The sequencing here drew on PBMCs, mostly from graft donor cells, taken 360 days after TCRalphabeta/CD19-depleted stem cell transplant. The source is a male patient younger than 18 who had a stem cell transplant for acute myeloid leukemia, so the T cells may come from the graft donor.

V gene TRBV6-2 or TRBV6-3 combines with J gene TRBJ2-1; 13 bases map to TRBD2. CDR1 is MNHEY and CDR2 is SVGEGT in the germline V gene. V shed 7 bases, J shed 8 bases, and the junction held 11 bases outside the gene matches. This CDR3 is built from 16 residues. In DNA form, the CDR3 reads TGTGCCAGCAAAATTCCGGGACTAGCGGGAAACTATGAGCAGTTCTTC. As protein: CASKIPGLAGNYEQFF.

This clonotype was observed a handful of times. CDR3 in DNA: TGTGCCAGCAGCTTAGCTCACCCGGGCTCCACCGGGGAGCTGTTTTTT. Encoded protein: CASSLAHPGSTGELFF. The V gene is TRBV7-2, the J gene TRBJ2-2; D not resolved. This CDR3 comprises 16 residues. V shed 0 bases and J shed 4 bases, with 12 bases lying between them. Germline V gene data show CDR1 as SGHTA and CDR2 as FQGNSA.

The rearrangement links TRBV7-9 to TRBJ2-1; D possibly corresponds to TRBD1 (5 bases). The CDR3 loop spans 14 amino acids. Germline values: CDR1 SEHNR, CDR2 FQNEAQ (reference sequence). Trimming left V 4 bases short and J 10 bases short, with 17 bases between. CDR3 protein: CASSSNPGLGEQFF. In DNA form, the CDR3 reads TGTGCCAGCAGCTCTAATCCAGGGTTAGGGGAGCAGTTCTTC.

This clonotype was seen repeatedly, ten times or more. The gene calls are TRBV4-3 and TRBJ1-6; D unclear. Germline values: CDR1 LGHNA, CDR2 YSLEER. Trimming left V 1 base short and J 6 bases short, with 7 bases between. This CDR3 spans 14 amino acids. Written as DNA, the CDR3 is TGCGCCAGCAGCCAAGTAAGCGCTAATTCACCCCTCCACTTT. Protein: CASSQVSANSPLHF.

This clonotype was counted only a few times. V usage is TRBV20-1 and J usage is TRBJ2-3; D perhaps matches TRBD2 (6 bases). Trimming left V 5 bases short and J 4 bases short, with 13 bases between. There are 13 residues in the CDR3. Germline V gene data show CDR1 as DFQATT and CDR2 as SNEGSKA (reference sequence). The CDR3, as DNA: TGCAGTGCTTGGGGCGGAGGGGCAGATACGCAGTATTTT. Protein sequence: CSAWGGGADTQYF.

This clonotype was detected a few times. The gene calls are TRBV28 and TRBJ1-1; no definite D call. CDR1 is MDHEN and CDR2 is SYDVKM in the germline V gene. This CDR3 has 11 residues. The germline V and J ends were trimmed by 6 bases and 5 bases, with 7 bases remaining between them. The CDR3 nucleotides read TGTGCCAGCAGCCCCCGAACTGAAGCTTTCTTT. Protein: CASSPRTEAFF.

This clonotype was seen a handful of times. The chain is built from TRBV7-3 and TRBJ2-1; D may be TRBD2 (6 bases). This CDR3 region has 15 residues. Trimming took 5 bases from V and 8 from J, leaving 19 bases between them. Per the germline V gene, CDR1 is SGHTA and CDR2 is FQGTGA. In DNA, the CDR3 is TGTGCCAGCAGCCCCCTAGGAGGGCCCTCCGATGAGCAGTTCTTC. It encodes CASSPLGGPSDEQFF.

The rearrangement links TRBV11-2 to TRBJ2-1; D assignment may be TRBD1 or TRBD2 (5 bases each). The CDR3 has 15 amino acids. CDR1 SGHAT and CDR2 FQNNGV come from the germline V gene. The V and J ends lost 5 bases and 5 bases respectively, with 16 bases between them. The CDR3 protein is CASSHPGRQNNEQFF. In DNA, the CDR3 is TGTGCCAGCAGCCATCCGGGACGGCAAAACAATGAGCAGTTCTTC.

The table lists this clonotype with many counts. The chain uses TRBV5-1 and TRBJ2-1; D might be TRBD2 (6 bases). This CDR3 contains 13 residues. From germline, CDR1 is SGHRS and CDR2 YFSETQ. Trimming removed 0 bases at V and 10 bases at J, with 11 bases between. The CDR3 nucleotides are TGCGCCAGCAGCTTGGCCGGGGGAAAGGAGCAGTTCTTC. Protein: CASSLAGGKEQFF.

This clonotype has just a few counts. The rearrangement uses TRBV27 and TRBJ1-5, with D tentatively TRBD1 (6 bases). Deletions cut 6 bases from V and 2 bases from J, with 23 bases between. The length of the CDR3 is 18 residues. The germline CDR1 and CDR2 sequences are MNHEY and SMNVEV (reference sequence). The CDR3 region has the DNA TGTGCCAGCAGACGTTCCCTGCCCGGGACAAGGGGCAATCAGCCCCAGCATTTT. It specifies CASRRSLPGTRGNQPQHF.

In its sample, this clonotype was seen a few times. J is TRBJ2-6 and V is TRBV4-2; 8 bases agree with TRBD1. The ends lost 0 bases at V and 0 bases at J; junction bases unmatched: 10. Germline values: CDR1 LGHNA, CDR2 YNFKEQ. CDR3 size: 20 residues. The CDR3 nucleotides read TGTGCCAGCAGCCAAGATATCAGGAGACAGGGGCTCTCTGGGGCCAACGTCCTGACTTTC. Encoded protein: CASSQDIRRQGLSGANVLTF.

This clonotype was picked up a small number of times. V usage is TRBV29-1 and J usage is TRBJ2-7; D call uncertain. The CDR3 has 11 amino acids. Germline V CDR1 and CDR2: SQVTM, ANQGSEA. V lost 4 bases and J lost 4, with 8 bases in between. CDR3 protein: CSVGESYEQYF. The CDR3 bases are TGCAGCGTTGGAGAGTCATACGAGCAGTACTTC.

There are a few counts of this clonotype. This CDR3 is CSVGSAWGQAYEQYF. The CDR3 nucleotides are TGCAGCGTTGGCAGCGCGTGGGGGCAGGCGTACGAGCAGTACTTC. The chain combines TRBV29-1 with TRBJ2-7; tentative D call: TRBD1 (6 bases). Germline CDR1 is SQVTM and CDR2 is ANQGSEA. Trimming took 4 bases from V and 4 from J, leaving 20 bases between them. The CDR3 loop spans 15 amino acids.

As DNA, the CDR3 is TGTGCCAGCAGCCAAGACGTGCGGCCGAATGAAAAACTGTTTTTT. This sequence encodes CASSQDVRPNEKLFF. The chain is built from TRBV3-1 and TRBJ1-4; no clear D gene. Germline V gene data show CDR1 as LGHDT and CDR2 as YNNKEL (reference sequence). This CDR3 comprises 15 residues. Trimming stripped 0 bases from V and 5 bases from J, with 10 bases between.

This rearrangement joins TRBV20-1 to TRBJ2-4, with 10 bases fitting TRBD2. V lost 5 bases and J lost 8; bases outside the gene matches: 12. This CDR3 comprises 15 residues. Germline V CDR1 and CDR2: DFQATT, SNEGSKA (reference sequence). CDR3 in DNA: TGCAGTGCTCCAAGTGGAGCGGGAGGGCGGTACATTCAGTACTTC. Protein sequence: CSAPSGAGGRYIQYF.

The chain uses TRBV27 and TRBJ2-7; maybe TRBD2 (6 bases). Germline assignment: CDR1 MNHEY and CDR2 SMNVEV (reference sequence). V was trimmed by 6 bases and J by 4 bases, leaving 16 bases between them. The CDR3 contains 14 residues. The CDR3 DNA is TGTGCCAGCAGCCAGTCTGCGGGAAGGTACGAGCAGTACTTC. Translated, it gives CASSQSAGRYEQYF.

The table lists this clonotype with a few counts. This chain joins TRBV7-9 and TRBJ1-4; 7 nucleotides match TRBD1. CDR3 length equals 16 residues. The V gene end was trimmed by 2 bases and the J gene end by 4 bases; junction bases not matched to a gene: 7. Germline assignment: CDR1 SEHNR and CDR2 FQNEAQ (reference sequence). The CDR3 DNA reads as TGTGCCAGCAGCTTACCGCCGGGACAGCTTAATGAAAAACTGTTTTTT. This sequence encodes CASSLPPGQLNEKLFF.

The rearrangement uses TRBV20-1 and TRBJ2-3; no reliable D call. There are 15 residues in the CDR3. Per germline, CDR1 DFQATT and CDR2 SNEGSKA (reference sequence). V was clipped by 6 bases and J by 2 bases, with 18 bases between them. CDR3 amino acids: CSATLPLQFTDTQYF. For the CDR3, the DNA is TGCAGTGCCACACTACCGCTACAGTTCACAGATACGCAGTATTTT.

This chain connects TRBV12-3 or TRBV12-4 to TRBJ1-2; unclear D gene. Trimming left V 2 bases short and J 6 bases short, with 13 bases between. The CDR3 has 14 amino acids. The CDR3 loop reads CASSLRRAVDGYTF. The CDR3 nucleotides read TGTGCCAGCAGTTTAAGGAGGGCGGTAGATGGCTACACCTTC.

The gene calls are TRBV19 and TRBJ2-4; D not certain. Per germline, CDR1 LNHDA and CDR2 SQIVND (reference sequence). CDR3 length: 17 residues. Trimming left V 2 bases short and J 0 bases short, with 14 bases between. The CDR3 is CASSILPQPRAKNIQYF. Written as DNA, the CDR3 is TGTGCCAGTAGTATATTGCCACAGCCCCGAGCCAAAAACATTCAGTACTTC.

The gene calls are TRBV5-5 and TRBJ2-7; no firm D call. V lost 1 base, J lost 7 bases, and 12 bases lay in between. CDR3 length: 13 amino acids. CDR1 and CDR2 from the germline V gene are SGHKS and YYEKEE (reference sequence). The CDR3 DNA follows: TGTGCCAGCAGCTTGTTTTCCCCGCGAGAGCAGTACTTC. Its protein is CASSLFSPREQYF.

This clonotype occurred many times. The chain joins TRBV21-1 to TRBJ1-1. TRBV21-1 counts as a pseudogene. The CDR3 consists of 19 residues. The CDR3 region is CASSKGPSSGFGMNTEAFF. The CDR3 DNA sequence: TGTGCCAGCAGCAAAGGACCGTCGTCGGGGTTCGGCATGAACACTGAAGCTTTCTTT.

This chain links TRBV20-1 with TRBJ2-1, with TRBD1 as a possible D gene (6 bases). Trimming stripped 3 bases from V and 3 bases from J, with 12 bases between. The CDR3 length is 14 residues. Germline assignment: CDR1 DFQATT and CDR2 SNEGSKA (reference sequence). The CDR3 nucleotides are TGCAGTGCTAGCGAACAGGGTTACTACAATGAGCAGTTCTTC. It encodes CSASEQGYYNEQFF.

This clonotype was observed a handful of times. CDR3 region: CASSSWWGRDYEQYF. Here the CDR3 DNA reads TGTGCCAGCAGTTCCTGGTGGGGGAGAGATTACGAGCAGTACTTC. The rearrangement uses TRBV6-2 or TRBV6-3 and TRBJ2-7, with D perhaps being TRBD1 or TRBD2 (5 bases each). Deletions cut 4 bases from V and 4 bases from J, with 17 bases between. The CDR3 runs to 15 residues. Germline V gene sequence: CDR1 MNHEY, CDR2 SVGEGT.

This clonotype was seen only a few times. V gene TRBV4-2 combines with J gene TRBJ2-7, with a weak D call TRBD2 (5 bases). The CDR3 covers 15 residues. CDR1 LGHNA and CDR2 YNFKEQ come from the germline V gene. V lost 0 bases to trimming and J lost 2 bases, with 11 bases between them. CDR3 coding DNA: TGTGCCAGCAGCCAAGATACCCCACTAGCCTACGAGCAGTACTTC. This codes for CASSQDTPLAYEQYF.

This clonotype was observed at least ten times. This rearrangement joins TRBV5-1 to TRBJ1-1; D call uncertain. The CDR3 is 12 amino acids. Germline-derived CDR1 and CDR2 are SGHRS and YFSETQ. Trimming took 0 bases from V and 7 from J, leaving 7 bases between them. The CDR3 DNA sequence: TGCGCCAGCAGCTTGGACCGGGATGAAGCTTTCTTT. It specifies CASSLDRDEAFF.

The chain links TRBV28 to TRBJ2-1, with TRBD2 identical over 8 bases. V gave up 2 bases and J gave up 1 base; unmatched junction bases: 7. Germline lookup yields CDR1 MDHEN and CDR2 SYDVKM. The CDR3 is 17 residues long. The CDR3 region is CASSLPLRGRSYNEQFF. CDR3 nucleotides: TGTGCCAGCAGTTTACCTTTACGCGGGAGGTCCTACAATGAGCAGTTCTTC.

This clonotype was found many times. The genes are TRBV5-8 and TRBJ1-1; no clear D gene. V was clipped by 2 bases and J by 4 bases, with 18 bases between them. CDR3 length: 16 amino acids. Germline V gene data show CDR1 as SGHTS and CDR2 as YDEGEE. The CDR3 loop reads CASSLTTISGPTEAFF. CDR3 DNA sequence: TGTGCCAGCAGCTTAACAACGATCTCTGGTCCCACTGAAGCTTTCTTT.

The gene calls are TRBV29-1 and TRBJ1-1; 8 bases map to TRBD1. Germline trimming cut 7 bases from V and 6 bases from J; bases unmatched to any gene: 4. There are 11 residues in the CDR3. Germline V gene sequence: CDR1 SQVTM, CDR2 ANQGSEA. The CDR3 loop is CSAGQGPEAFF. In DNA, the CDR3 is TGCAGCGCTGGACAGGGCCCTGAAGCTTTCTTT.

The V and J genes are TRBV28 and TRBJ2-7; 11 positions agree with TRBD2. This CDR3 contains 17 residues. Germline CDR1 reads MDHEN; CDR2 reads SYDVKM. The V gene end was trimmed by 5 bases and the J gene end by 0 bases; junction bases not matched to a gene: 9. The CDR3 loop reads CASSLKLAGVHSYEQYF. As DNA, the CDR3 is TGTGCCAGCAGTCTGAAACTAGCGGGAGTGCACTCCTACGAGCAGTACTTC.

V gene TRBV6-1 combines with J gene TRBJ2-1; TRBD2 aligns across 13 bases. The germline gives CDR1 MNHNS, CDR2 SASEGT. V trimming: 8 bases; J trimming: 4 bases; junction bases outside the gene matches: 8. CDR3 length: 16 amino acids. The CDR3 loop is CASLTSGRAGYNEQFF. DNA for the CDR3: TGTGCCAGCCTAACTAGCGGGAGGGCCGGGTACAATGAGCAGTTCTTC.

The chain has TRBV12-3 or TRBV12-4 and TRBJ1-2, with D possibly being TRBD1 (6 bases). The CDR3 consists of 12 residues. The V end lost 6 bases, the J end lost 8 bases, and 13 bases lay between the germline ends. The CDR3 region has the DNA TGTGCCAGCAGGACAGGCCCCGGAGGCTACACCTTC. This gives the protein CASRTGPGGYTF.